The rows below give T cell receptor beta chains drawn from one sample of a study of regulatory T cells in long-lasting Graves disease. TCRdb fed the multiplex PCR reads into MiXCR, producing one record per CDR3 protein. The sample includes over 450,000 distinct CDR3 sequences, 9.5% to 15% of them seen just once. This same sample was also part of a study on T cells in Graves' hyperthyroidism and ophthalmopathy.

Sample: peripheral blood mononuclear cells (PBMCs), taken at new diagnosis, from a patient treated with antithyroid drugs. These receptors were obtained from a woman younger than 45 with Graves disease. CDR3s include the opening cysteine and the closing phenylalanine or tryptophan. D genes are given only for firm matches. Size is stated for part of the rows, as once, few or many counts, or as a class when the clone is expanded.

j_gene: TRBJ2-7; v_gene: TRBV5-1; d_gene: TRBD1; abundance: NA; CDR3aa: CASRVTGEDEQYF; CDR3nt: TGCGCCAGCAGGGTGACAGGGGAGGACGAGCAGTACTTC
j_gene: TRBJ1-2; v_gene: TRBV2; d_gene: NA; abundance: many; CDR3aa: CASSEATTGDLYGYTF; CDR3nt: TGTGCCAGCAGTGAAGCGACGACAGGAGACCTCTATGGCTACACCTTC
j_gene: TRBJ2-7; v_gene: TRBV5-5; d_gene: NA; abundance: many; CDR3aa: CATSLSGRSSYEQYF; CDR3nt: TGTGCCACCAGCTTGTCGGGACGGAGCTCCTACGAGCAGTACTTC
j_gene: TRBJ2-7; v_gene: TRBV18; d_gene: TRBD1; abundance: few; CDR3aa: CASSLNRGREQYF; CDR3nt: TGTGCCAGCTCACTGAACAGGGGGCGGGAGCAGTACTTC
j_gene: TRBJ2-3; v_gene: TRBV7-3; d_gene: TRBD2; abundance: many; CDR3aa: CASSLMPGLAGAGTQYF; CDR3nt: TGTGCCAGCAGCTTAATGCCGGGACTAGCGGGAGCTGGTACGCAGTATTTT
j_gene: TRBJ2-5; v_gene: TRBV30; d_gene: NA; abundance: once; CDR3aa: CAWSGSAQETQYF; CDR3nt: TGTGCCTGGAGTGGCTCCGCACAAGAGACCCAGTACTTC
j_gene: TRBJ2-5; v_gene: TRBV7-9; d_gene: NA; abundance: NA; CDR3aa: CASSPLLGPPQETQYF; CDR3nt: TGTGCCAGCAGCCCTTTACTGGGGCCCCCCCAAGAGACCCAGTACTTC
j_gene: TRBJ1-4; v_gene: TRBV7-2; d_gene: TRBD1; abundance: many; CDR3aa: CASTPDRVNEKLFF; CDR3nt: TGTGCCAGCACCCCGGACAGGGTAAATGAAAAACTGTTTTTT
j_gene: TRBJ1-4; v_gene: TRBV6-2/TRBV6-3; d_gene: NA; abundance: NA; CDR3aa: CASSARSGHAVTYNEKLFF; CDR3nt: TGTGCCAGCAGTGCCCGGAGCGGACACGCCGTCACTTATAATGAAAAACTGTTTTTT
j_gene: TRBJ2-1; v_gene: TRBV24-1; d_gene: TRBD2; abundance: many; CDR3aa: CATSDPGTSGIEQFF; CDR3nt: TGTGCCACCAGTGACCCCGGGACTAGCGGGATCGAGCAGTTCTTC
j_gene: TRBJ2-2; v_gene: TRBV13; d_gene: NA; abundance: many; CDR3aa: CASSSALANTGELFF; CDR3nt: TGTGCCAGCAGCTCCGCCCTCGCGAACACCGGGGAGCTGTTTTTT
j_gene: TRBJ2-5; v_gene: TRBV20-1; d_gene: TRBD2; abundance: many; CDR3aa: CSASPPGLAGPHLETQYF; CDR3nt: TGCAGTGCTAGCCCTCCGGGACTAGCGGGACCCCATTTGGAGACCCAGTACTTC
j_gene: TRBJ2-2; v_gene: TRBV30; d_gene: NA; abundance: many; CDR3aa: CAWSVSSATGELFF; CDR3nt: TGTGCCTGGAGTGTATCTAGCGCCACCGGGGAGCTGTTTTTT
j_gene: TRBJ2-6; v_gene: TRBV28; d_gene: NA; abundance: many; CDR3aa: CASSLGRSSGANVLTF; CDR3nt: TGTGCCAGCAGTTTAGGCAGAAGCTCTGGGGCCAACGTCCTGACTTTC
j_gene: TRBJ2-1; v_gene: TRBV24-1; d_gene: NA; abundance: many; CDR3aa: CATSLRGSYNEQFF; CDR3nt: TGTGCCACCAGCCTAAGGGGATCCTACAATGAGCAGTTCTTC
j_gene: TRBJ2-7; v_gene: TRBV30; d_gene: NA; abundance: NA; CDR3aa: CAWRRKSEDEQYF; CDR3nt: TGTGCCTGGAGGCGGAAATCGGAGGACGAGCAGTACTTC
j_gene: TRBJ2-2; v_gene: TRBV5-1; d_gene: TRBD1; abundance: NA; CDR3aa: CASSLTDRGPAEPELFF; CDR3nt: TGCGCCAGCAGCTTGACTGACAGGGGCCCTGCTGAGCCCGAGCTGTTTTTT
j_gene: TRBJ2-5; v_gene: TRBV24-1; d_gene: NA; abundance: many; CDR3aa: CATSRAGSGSEETQYF; CDR3nt: TGTGCCACCAGTAGGGCGGGGAGTGGGAGTGAAGAGACCCAGTACTTC
j_gene: TRBJ2-2; v_gene: TRBV5-8; d_gene: TRBD1; abundance: many; CDR3aa: CASSSGTGYTGELFF; CDR3nt: TGTGCCAGCAGCTCCGGGACAGGGTACACCGGGGAGCTGTTTTTT
j_gene: TRBJ2-1; v_gene: TRBV20-1; d_gene: TRBD2; abundance: many; CDR3aa: CSARILAGAPNEQFF; CDR3nt: TGCAGTGCTAGGATACTAGCGGGAGCGCCCAATGAGCAGTTCTTC
j_gene: TRBJ2-7; v_gene: TRBV19; d_gene: TRBD1; abundance: many; CDR3aa: CASSVYSGTGGSYEQYF; CDR3nt: TGTGCCAGTAGTGTGTACTCCGGGACAGGGGGTTCCTACGAGCAGTACTTC
j_gene: TRBJ2-1; v_gene: TRBV28; d_gene: NA; abundance: many; CDR3aa: CASSSGRNEQFF; CDR3nt: TGTGCCAGCAGTTCGGGACGCAATGAGCAGTTCTTC
j_gene: TRBJ2-3; v_gene: TRBV15; d_gene: NA; abundance: many; CDR3aa: CATSREGTGGSQGTQYF; CDR3nt: TGTGCCACCAGCAGAGAAGGGACTGGGGGTTCACAGGGTACGCAGTATTTT
j_gene: TRBJ2-7; v_gene: TRBV7-3; d_gene: NA; abundance: many; CDR3aa: CASSRDASLEQYF; CDR3nt: TGTGCCAGCAGCCGGGACGCCTCCCTCGAGCAGTACTTC
j_gene: TRBJ1-4; v_gene: TRBV2; d_gene: NA; abundance: many; CDR3aa: CASTPGRNEKLFF; CDR3nt: TGTGCCAGCACACCTGGACGGAATGAAAAACTGTTTTTT
j_gene: TRBJ2-3; v_gene: TRBV7-6; d_gene: NA; abundance: many; CDR3aa: CASSLAGGRSTDTQYF; CDR3nt: TGTGCCAGTAGCTTAGCCGGAGGGCGGAGCACAGATACGCAGTATTTT
j_gene: TRBJ2-1; v_gene: TRBV18; d_gene: NA; abundance: many; CDR3aa: CASSPGLGGLGEQFF; CDR3nt: TGTGCCAGCTCACCTGGGCTTGGAGGTCTTGGTGAGCAGTTCTTC
j_gene: TRBJ1-2; v_gene: TRBV6-2/TRBV6-3; d_gene: NA; abundance: NA; CDR3aa: CASMQGGLAHGYTF; CDR3nt: TGTGCCAGCATGCAGGGAGGGCTCGCCCATGGCTACACCTTC
j_gene: TRBJ2-1; v_gene: TRBV6-1; d_gene: NA; abundance: NA; CDR3aa: CASSTPLRQYNEQFF; CDR3nt: TGTGCCAGCAGCACCCCCCTAAGACAGTACAATGAGCAGTTCTTC
j_gene: TRBJ1-1; v_gene: TRBV5-1; d_gene: NA; abundance: NA; CDR3aa: CASSFQGRDTHYF; CDR3nt: TGCGCCAGCAGCTTTCAGGGGAGGGATACGCATTATTTT
j_gene: TRBJ2-1; v_gene: TRBV18; d_gene: NA; abundance: NA; CDR3aa: CASSLAGARSRPNEQFF; CDR3nt: TGTGCCAGCTCATTAGCTGGGGCGAGGTCGCGCCCTAATGAGCAGTTCTTC
j_gene: TRBJ2-2; v_gene: TRBV11-2; d_gene: NA; abundance: many; CDR3aa: CASSLDYSPGELFF; CDR3nt: TGTGCCAGCAGCTTAGATTATTCCCCCGGGGAGCTGTTTTTT
j_gene: TRBJ1-1; v_gene: TRBV7-9; d_gene: TRBD1; abundance: many; CDR3aa: CASSLGDRRNTEAFF; CDR3nt: TGTGCCAGCAGCTTAGGGGACAGGCGGAACACTGAAGCTTTCTTT
j_gene: TRBJ2-7; v_gene: TRBV11-3; d_gene: TRBD2; abundance: many; CDR3aa: CASSLGSGGPAYEQYF; CDR3nt: TGTGCCAGCAGCTTAGGATCGGGGGGGCCAGCCTACGAGCAGTACTTC
j_gene: TRBJ1-2; v_gene: TRBV2; d_gene: TRBD1; abundance: many; CDR3aa: CARSLQGEDGYTF; CDR3nt: TGTGCCAGATCTCTCCAGGGGGAGGATGGCTACACCTTC
j_gene: TRBJ1-1; v_gene: TRBV5-1; d_gene: NA; abundance: many; CDR3aa: CASSLDGHGYGTEAFF; CDR3nt: TGCGCCAGCAGCTTGGACGGGCACGGGTATGGCACTGAAGCTTTCTTT
j_gene: TRBJ1-5; v_gene: TRBV6-1; d_gene: NA; abundance: many; CDR3aa: CASREILNQPQHF; CDR3nt: TGTGCCAGCAGGGAAATCCTTAACCAGCCCCAGCATTTT
j_gene: TRBJ2-1; v_gene: TRBV10-3; d_gene: NA; abundance: many; CDR3aa: CAISESGKGLSSYNEQFF; CDR3nt: TGTGCCATCAGTGAGTCAGGGAAAGGACTCAGCTCCTACAATGAGCAGTTCTTC
j_gene: TRBJ2-5; v_gene: TRBV7-9; d_gene: TRBD2; abundance: NA; CDR3aa: CASYRLADKETQYF; CDR3nt: TGTGCCAGCTATAGGCTAGCGGATAAAGAGACCCAGTACTTC
j_gene: TRBJ2-3; v_gene: TRBV7-2; d_gene: NA; abundance: many; CDR3aa: CASSLGGASDTQYF; CDR3nt: TGTGCCAGCAGCCTGGGTGGCGCGTCAGATACGCAGTATTTT
j_gene: TRBJ1-2; v_gene: TRBV27; d_gene: TRBD1; abundance: many; CDR3aa: CASRDRNYGYTF; CDR3nt: TGTGCCAGCCGGGACAGAAACTATGGCTACACCTTC
j_gene: TRBJ1-2; v_gene: TRBV28; d_gene: NA; abundance: many; CDR3aa: CASSLWQGGYTF; CDR3nt: TGTGCCAGCAGTTTATGGCAGGGCGGCTACACCTTC